Following are 30 T cell receptor beta chains from one sample sequenced in a study of T cell responses to AZD1222 COVID-19 vaccine. Generated by immunoSEQ multiplex PCR, the TCRdb table keeps only in-frame clones and is missing some. The data show around 80,000 clones, 80% to 90% seen once. This sample comprised peripheral blood, obtained 28 days after the second AZD1222 dose. These receptors were collected from an adult who received the AZD1222 COVID-19 vaccine.

The V gene is TRBV11-3, the J gene TRBJ2-3; D uncertain. Germline CDR1 reads SGHNT; CDR2 reads YENEEA. The V end lost 1 base, the J end lost 4 bases, and 9 bases lay between the germline ends. This CDR3 has 14 residues. The CDR3 loop is CASSLAQNSDTQYF. In nucleotides, the CDR3 is TGTGCCAGCAGCTTAGCTCAAAATTCAGATACGCAGTATTTT.

The chain combines TRBV10-1 with TRBJ1-6, with TRBD1 matching 8 bases. CDR1 is WNHNN, CDR2 SYGVQD, per germline (reference sequence). J gave up 8 bases and V 0 bases, and 9 bases lay outside the gene matches. This CDR3 is 17 amino acids long. The CDR3 is CASSESNGTGGYSPLHF. In DNA form, the CDR3 reads TGCGCCAGCAGTGAGTCGAACGGGACAGGTGGTTATTCACCCCTCCACTTT.

This chain joins TRBV7-3 and TRBJ1-2; D is ambiguous. Germline V gives CDR1 SGHTA, CDR2 FQGTGA. The CDR3 is made up of 12 amino acids. Trimming stripped 0 bases from V and 6 bases from J, with 5 bases between. The CDR3 here is CASSLTGDGYTF. CDR3 sequence (DNA): TGTGCCAGCAGCTTAACAGGAGATGGCTACACCTTC.

The chain combines TRBV3-1 (or the pseudogene TRBV3-2) with TRBJ2-1; 9 bases map to TRBD2. This CDR3 comprises 15 residues. Per the germline V gene, CDR1 is LGHDT and CDR2 is YNNKEL (reference sequence). After removal of 5 bases from V and 8 bases from J, the junction contained 10 bases not matched to a gene. This chain's CDR3 is CASSMRGGVIYEQFF. CDR3 nucleotide sequence: TGTGCCAGCAGCATGCGGGGGGGCGTTATTTATGAGCAGTTCTTC.

The genes are TRBV6-5 and TRBJ1-5, with 12 bases identical to TRBD1. The CDR3 is made up of 15 amino acids. CDR1 is MNHEY and CDR2 is SVGAGI in the germline V gene. With V trimmed by 6 bases and J by 6 bases, 6 bases remained unmatched. CDR3 residues: CASSRGQGAGQPQHF. The CDR3 DNA reads as TGTGCCAGCAGCCGGGGACAGGGGGCTGGTCAGCCCCAGCATTTT.

The chain couples TRBV19 to TRBJ1-4, with 9 nucleotides matching TRBD1. J gave up 7 bases and V 7 bases, and 13 bases lay outside the gene matches. The CDR3 length is 16 residues. CDR1 and CDR2 (germline): LNHDA, SQIVND (reference sequence). The CDR3 loop is CASNPARDRDREKLFF. The CDR3 DNA follows: TGTGCCAGTAACCCAGCCAGGGACAGGGACCGTGAAAAACTGTTTTTT.

The gene calls are TRBV4-2 and TRBJ1-5; D not resolved. CDR3 length: 15 residues. Germline V gene sequence: CDR1 LGHNA, CDR2 YNFKEQ. Trimming removed 1 base at V and 0 bases at J, with 7 bases between. CDR3 nucleotides: TGTGCCAGCAGCCAAGTAGTGGATAGCAATCAGCCCCAGCATTTT. Its translation is CASSQVVDSNQPQHF.

This clone was recorded only once. This chain uses TRBV5-4 with TRBJ1-1, with TRBD1 matching 7 bases. This CDR3 region has 15 residues. Germline CDR1 is SGHNT and CDR2 is YYREEE (reference sequence). With V trimmed by 1 base and J by 4 bases, 7 bases remained unmatched. CDR3 DNA: TGTGCCAGCAGCTTGAAAGGGGGCGGTGTCACTGAAGCTTTCTTT. It yields the protein CASSLKGGGVTEAFF.

This clone was detected only once. Its ends do not fully match the called genes, so a read error is possible. The chain recombines TRBV5-6 with TRBJ1-3, with D perhaps matching TRBD1 (5 bases). The germline V gene encodes CDR1 SGHDT and CDR2 YYEEEE. This CDR3 region has 12 residues. CDR3 nucleotides: TGTGCCAGCAGCTTGGGGGGCAGGGTATCCAATTTT. It is translated as CASSLGGRVSNF.

The rearrangement links TRBV19 to TRBJ2-2; weak D call: TRBD2 (5 bases). The CDR3 is made up of 15 amino acids. Looked up from germline, CDR1 is LNHDA and CDR2 is SQIVND (reference sequence). The germline V and J ends were trimmed by 7 bases and 5 bases, with 17 bases remaining between them. CDR3 amino acids: CASTRGSVGTGELFF. CDR3 coding DNA: TGTGCCAGTACTAGAGGGTCGGTGGGGACCGGGGAGCTGTTTTTT. The entire variable domain, with the rest obtained from reference TRBV19 and TRBJ2-2, is as follows: DGGITQSPKYLFRKEGQNVTLSCEQNLNHDAMYWYRQDPGQGLRLIYYSQIVNDFQKGDIAEGYSVSREKKESFPLTVTSAQKNPTAFYLCASTRGSVGTGELFFGEGSRLTVL.

The chain recombines TRBV11-2 with TRBJ1-3; D not certain. There are 12 residues in the CDR3. The ends were cut back, 1 base at V and 2 bases at J, with 0 bases in the middle. Per the germline V gene, CDR1 is SGHAT and CDR2 is FQNNGV. Here the CDR3 DNA reads TGTGCCAGCAGCTTAGCTGGAAACACCATATATTTT. Protein product: CASSLAGNTIYF.

This clone was seen just once. The rearrangement uses TRBV5-5 and TRBJ2-1, with 10 nucleotides matching TRBD1. Germline V CDR1 and CDR2: SGHKS, YYEKEE (reference sequence). J was trimmed by 4 bases and V by 5 bases; bases with no gene match: 6. This CDR3 comprises 15 residues. CDR3 amino acids: CASSPGTGVYNEQFF. Written as DNA, the CDR3 is TGTGCCAGCAGTCCCGGGACAGGGGTTTACAATGAGCAGTTCTTC.

The rearrangement joins TRBV6-1 to TRBJ1-2; D is perhaps TRBD1 (6 bases). The CDR3 runs to 13 residues. CDR1 is MNHNS, CDR2 SASEGT, per germline. The V end lost 2 bases, the J end lost 8 bases, and 12 bases lay between the germline ends. CDR3 protein: CASSERDTGGYTF. DNA of the CDR3: TGTGCCAGCAGTGAAAGGGACACGGGGGGCTACACCTTC.

J is TRBJ2-7 and V is TRBV7-6; maybe TRBD1 (5 bases). The CDR3 is made up of 14 amino acids. Germline V gene data show CDR1 as SGHVS and CDR2 as FNYEAQ. V lost 0 bases and J 3 bases, leaving 9 bases between the germline ends. CDR3: CASSLAGVGYEQYF. CDR3 coding DNA: TGTGCCAGCAGCTTAGCAGGGGTTGGCTACGAGCAGTACTTC.

As regards this clone: Other nucleotide sequences from this sample produce the same CDR3. The chain links TRBV6-1 to TRBJ2-3; D gene ambiguous. Trimming removed 2 bases from V and 3 bases from J, with 12 bases in between. This CDR3 comprises 15 residues. The germline V gene has CDR1 MNHNS and CDR2 SASEGT. In DNA, the CDR3 is TGTGCCAGCAGTGAAATTGGGGTCAGTACAGATACGCAGTATTTT. Translated: CASSEIGVSTDTQYF.

This chain links TRBV18 with TRBJ1-3; no clear D. Germline V lookup: CDR1 KGHSH, CDR2 LQKENI. The CDR3 runs 15 residues. V lost 3 bases, J lost 2 bases, and 11 bases lay in between. CDR3 protein: CASSPSLGAGNTIYF. The DNA for the CDR3 is TGTGCCAGCTCACCGTCCCTCGGGGCTGGAAACACCATATATTTT. Supplemented by reference TRBV18 and TRBJ1-3, the full variable domain reads NAGVMQNPRHLVRRRGQEARLRCSPMKGHSHVYWYRQLPEEGLKFMVYLQKENIIDESGMPKERFSAEFPKEGPSILRIQQVVRGDSAAYFCASSPSLGAGNTIYFGEGSWLTVV.

This clone was seen once. This CDR3 reads CASSFVGGSNTGELFF. The CDR3 DNA reads as TGTGCCAGCAGCTTTGTTGGCGGGTCGAACACCGGGGAGCTGTTTTTT. The chain is built from TRBV5-5 and TRBJ2-2; tentative D call: TRBD2 (5 bases). V lost 2 bases, J lost 0 bases, and 11 bases lay in between. Germline assignment: CDR1 SGHKS and CDR2 YYEKEE (reference sequence). The CDR3 length is 16 residues.

The J gene is TRBJ2-7, the V gene TRBV6-5, with a weak D call TRBD2 (6 bases). V was pared by 6 bases and J by 5 bases, with 17 bases between. The germline gives CDR1 MNHEY, CDR2 SVGAGI. This CDR3 contains 14 residues. The CDR3 loop is CASRPRGGVHEQYF. DNA of the CDR3: TGTGCCAGCAGGCCTCGGGGCGGGGTACACGAGCAGTACTTC.

The V call is TRBV13, the J call TRBJ1-2, with D tentatively TRBD1 (5 bases). Germline lookup yields CDR1 PRHDT and CDR2 FYEKMQ (reference sequence). The CDR3 totals 15 residues. The V end lost 4 bases, the J end lost 3 bases, and 15 bases lay between the germline ends. The CDR3 DNA sequence: TGTGCCAGCAGCTCCGCCCAGCAGGGCCACTATGGCTACACCTTC. Its translation: CASSSAQQGHYGYTF.

The chain couples TRBV28 to TRBJ1-4; perhaps TRBD1 as D (6 bases). The V end was cut by 6 bases, the J end by 0 bases, with 8 bases between. Germline V gene sequence: CDR1 MDHEN, CDR2 SYDVKM. This CDR3 comprises 14 residues. The DNA of the CDR3 is TGTGCCAGCAGACGGACAGCAACTAATGAAAAACTGTTTTTT. Amino acids: CASRRTATNEKLFF.

The chain links TRBV3-1 (or the pseudogene TRBV3-2) to TRBJ1-6; unclear D gene. The CDR3 runs 13 residues. The V gene's germline CDR1 is LGHDT and CDR2 YNNKEL (reference sequence). V dropped 2 bases and J dropped 10 bases, with 9 bases sitting between them. The CDR3 spells CASSQSGWSPLHF. Here the CDR3 DNA reads TGTGCCAGCAGCCAATCGGGCTGGTCACCCCTCCACTTT.

The V gene is TRBV10-1, the J gene TRBJ1-1, with 7 nucleotides matching TRBD1. V lost 5 bases to trimming and J lost 5 bases; unmatched junction nucleotides: 2. The germline V gene encodes CDR1 WNHNN and CDR2 SYGVQD (reference sequence). The CDR3 is made up of 12 amino acids. The CDR3 reads CASSPGGTEAFF. DNA for the CDR3: TGCGCCAGCAGTCCAGGGGGGACTGAAGCTTTCTTT.

The genes are TRBV5-5 and TRBJ1-2; 9 positions agree with TRBD1. This CDR3 has 16 residues. Looked up from germline, CDR1 is SGHKS and CDR2 is YYEKEE (reference sequence). V was clipped by 5 bases and J by 1 base; unmatched bases: 9. For the CDR3, the DNA is TGTGCCAGCAGTGGAGGACAGGGGATTCTTAACTATGGCTACACCTTC. Translated, it gives CASSGGQGILNYGYTF.

This clone appeared a few times. One junction end disagrees with the germline gene, perhaps due to a read error. CDR3 coding DNA: TGTGCCAGCAGCCAGGTAGCCCCGACTAGCGGTAATGAGCGGTTCTTC. Its translation is CASSQVAPTSGNERFF. The chain combines TRBV28 with TRBJ2-1; 9 positions agree with TRBD2. Per the germline V gene, CDR1 is MDHEN and CDR2 is SYDVKM. This CDR3 is 16 amino acids long. Full variable domain (remainder filled in from reference TRBV28 and TRBJ2-1): DVKVTQSSRYLVKRTGEKVFLECVQDMDHENMFWYRQDPGLGLRLIYFSYDVKMKEKGDIPEGYSVSREKKERFSLILESASTNQTSMYLCASSQVAPTSGNERFFGPGTRLTVL.

This rearrangement joins TRBV20-1 to TRBJ2-1; TRBD2 matches at 7 bases. With 3 bases clipped from V and 1 base from J, the junction kept 9 bases outside the gene matches. This CDR3 has 16 amino acids. Germline values: CDR1 DFQATT, CDR2 SNEGSKA (reference sequence). The CDR3 bases are TGCAGTGCTAGTTCTTACGGGGGGTTGTCCTACAATGAGCAGTTCTTC. It encodes CSASSYGGLSYNEQFF.

This chain joins TRBV19 and TRBJ2-2, with 8 bases aligning to TRBD1. The CDR3 has 17 amino acids. Germline values: CDR1 LNHDA, CDR2 SQIVND (reference sequence). The J segment lost 7 bases and the V segment lost 1 base, leaving 11 bases of the junction unmatched. The CDR3 is CASSIVRAGGVGGELFF. For the CDR3, the DNA is TGTGCCAGTAGTATAGTTCGGGCAGGGGGCGTTGGCGGGGAGCTGTTTTTT.

The chain employs TRBV3-1 (or the pseudogene TRBV3-2) and TRBJ2-3; 10 bases agree with TRBD2. The V segment lost 3 bases and the J segment 6 bases; nucleotides outside the gene matches: 3. CDR1 is LGHDT and CDR2 is YNNKEL in the germline V gene (reference sequence). The CDR3 contains 14 residues. CDR3 region: CASSQGLASDTQYF. The CDR3 bases are TGTGCCAGCAGCCAGGGACTAGCGTCCGATACGCAGTATTTT.

The gene calls are TRBV6-5 and TRBJ2-2, with TRBD2 as a possible D gene (5 bases). The CDR3 contains 15 residues. Trimming removed 0 bases at V and 1 base at J, with 6 bases between. Per the germline V gene, CDR1 is MNHEY and CDR2 is SVGAGI. As DNA, the CDR3 is TGTGCCAGCAGTTACTCCGGACTGAACACCGGGGAGCTGTTTTTT. It is translated as CASSYSGLNTGELFF.

The rearrangement uses TRBV28 and TRBJ1-2; 12 positions match TRBD1. Germline CDR1 is MDHEN and CDR2 is SYDVKM. The V and J ends lost 7 bases and 8 bases, in that order; junction bases with no gene match: 14. The CDR3 sequence is 16 residues long. The CDR3 loop is CASIRRGGTGGYGYTF. CDR3 sequence (DNA): TGTGCCAGCATAAGGCGAGGGGGGACAGGGGGCTACGGCTACACCTTC.

This sequence joins TRBV18 and TRBJ1-2, with D unresolved. The CDR3 extends over 14 amino acids. V lost 4 bases and J 0 bases, leaving 9 bases between the germline ends. The germline gives CDR1 KGHSH, CDR2 LQKENI. This CDR3 is CASSLSQTNYGYTF. The CDR3 region has the DNA TGTGCCAGCTCACTTTCACAGACTAACTATGGCTACACCTTC.